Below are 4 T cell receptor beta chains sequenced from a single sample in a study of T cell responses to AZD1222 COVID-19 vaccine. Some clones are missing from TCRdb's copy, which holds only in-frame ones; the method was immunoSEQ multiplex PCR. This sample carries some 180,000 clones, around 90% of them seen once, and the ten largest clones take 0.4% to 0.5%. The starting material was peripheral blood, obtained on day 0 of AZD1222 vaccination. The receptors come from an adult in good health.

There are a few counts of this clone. CDR3 loop: CSASQDEKLFF. The CDR3 bases are TGCAGTGCTTCTCAGGATGAAAAACTGTTTTTT. This chain links TRBV20-1 with TRBJ1-4, with D unclear. Looked up from germline, CDR1 is DFQATT and CDR2 is SNEGSKA (reference sequence). The ends were cut back, 5 bases at V and 6 bases at J, with 7 bases in the middle. The CDR3 is made up of 11 amino acids.

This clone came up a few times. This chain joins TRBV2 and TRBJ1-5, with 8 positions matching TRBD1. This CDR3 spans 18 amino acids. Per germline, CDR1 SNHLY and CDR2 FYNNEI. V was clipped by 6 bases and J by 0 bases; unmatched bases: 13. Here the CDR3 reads CASRHGQGRGYSNQPQHF. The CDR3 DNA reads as TGTGCCAGCAGACATGGACAGGGAAGAGGATATAGCAATCAGCCCCAGCATTTT.

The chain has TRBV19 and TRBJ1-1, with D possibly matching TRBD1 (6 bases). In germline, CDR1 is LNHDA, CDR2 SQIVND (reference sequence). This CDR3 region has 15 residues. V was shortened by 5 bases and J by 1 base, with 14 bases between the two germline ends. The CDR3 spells CASSFWTATNTEAFF. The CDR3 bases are TGTGCCAGTAGTTTCTGGACAGCGACGAACACTGAAGCTTTCTTT.

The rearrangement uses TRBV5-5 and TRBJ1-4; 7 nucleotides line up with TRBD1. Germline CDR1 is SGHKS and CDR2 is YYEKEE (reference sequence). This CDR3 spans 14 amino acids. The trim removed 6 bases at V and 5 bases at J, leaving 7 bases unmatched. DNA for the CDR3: TGTGCCAGCACCATCGGACAGGTCAATGAAAAACTGTTTTTT. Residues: CASTIGQVNEKLFF.